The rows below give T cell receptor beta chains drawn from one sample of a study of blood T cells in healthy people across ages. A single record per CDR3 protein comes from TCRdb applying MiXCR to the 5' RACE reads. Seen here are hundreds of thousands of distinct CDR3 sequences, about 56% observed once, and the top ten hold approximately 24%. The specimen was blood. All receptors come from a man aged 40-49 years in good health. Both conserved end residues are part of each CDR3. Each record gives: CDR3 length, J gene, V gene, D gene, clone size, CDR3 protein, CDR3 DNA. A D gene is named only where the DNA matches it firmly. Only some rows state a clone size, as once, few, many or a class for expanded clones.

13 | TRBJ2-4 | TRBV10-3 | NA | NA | CAISEETSHIQYF | TGTGCCATCAGTGAGGAAACTAGCCACATTCAGTACTTC
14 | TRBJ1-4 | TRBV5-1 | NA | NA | CASSLWQSDEKLFF | TGCGCCAGCAGCTTGTGGCAGTCAGATGAAAAACTGTTTTTT
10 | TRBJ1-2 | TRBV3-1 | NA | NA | CASSHRRYTF | TGTGCCAGCAGTCATCGGAGGTACACCTTC
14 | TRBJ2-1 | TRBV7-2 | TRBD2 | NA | CASSLGLAANEQFF | TGTGCCAGCAGCTTGGGACTAGCGGCCAATGAGCAGTTCTTC
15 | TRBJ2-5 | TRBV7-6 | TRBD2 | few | CASSPGLVFPETQYF | TGTGCCAGCAGCCCCGGACTAGTTTTTCCGGAGACCCAGTACTTC
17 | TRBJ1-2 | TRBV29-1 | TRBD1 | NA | CSVGGFRDRGLNYGYTF | TGCAGCGTCGGGGGATTCCGGGACAGGGGGCTAAACTATGGCTACACCTTC
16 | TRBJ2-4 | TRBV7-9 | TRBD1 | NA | CASSLVQGATKNIQYF | TGTGCCAGCAGCTTAGTCCAGGGGGCAACCAAAAACATTCAGTACTTC
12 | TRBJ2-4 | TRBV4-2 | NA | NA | CASSQGTHIQYF | TGTGCCAGCAGCCAAGGTACTCACATTCAGTACTTC
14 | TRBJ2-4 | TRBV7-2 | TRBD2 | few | CASSSGTSGNIQYF | TGTGCCAGCAGCTCGGGGACTAGCGGGAACATTCAGTACTTC
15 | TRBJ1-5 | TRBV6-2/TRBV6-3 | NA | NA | CASSYLGLGNQPQHF | TGTGCCAGCAGTTATCTGGGGTTGGGCAATCAGCCCCAGCATTTT
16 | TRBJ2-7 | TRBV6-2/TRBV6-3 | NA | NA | CASSSGGAASLYEQYF | TGTGCCAGCAGTTCTGGCGGGGCGGCTAGTCTATACGAGCAGTACTTC
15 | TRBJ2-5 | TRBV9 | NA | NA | CASSPGDGGGKTQYF | TGTGCCAGCAGCCCCGGGGATGGGGGCGGGAAGACCCAGTACTTC
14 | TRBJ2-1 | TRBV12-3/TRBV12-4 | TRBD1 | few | CASSGTGYDNEQFF | TGTGCCAGCAGTGGGACAGGGTACGACAATGAGCAGTTCTTC
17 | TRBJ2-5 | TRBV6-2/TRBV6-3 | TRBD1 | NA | CASSLHAGQGSRETQYF | TGTGCCAGCAGTTTACATGCGGGACAGGGGAGTCGGGAGACCCAGTACTTC
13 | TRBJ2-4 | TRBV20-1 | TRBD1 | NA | CSAGRQGQNIQYF | TGCAGTGCTGGAAGACAGGGGCAAAACATTCAGTACTTC
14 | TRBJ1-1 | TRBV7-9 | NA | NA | CASSFSRADTEAFF | TGTGCCAGCAGCTTTTCCAGGGCAGACACTGAAGCTTTCTTT
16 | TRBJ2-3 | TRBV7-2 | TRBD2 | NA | CASSRTSGSSTDTQYF | TGTGCCAGCAGTCGGACTAGCGGGAGCTCTACAGATACGCAGTATTTT
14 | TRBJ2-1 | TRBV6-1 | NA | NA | CASSGQGLADEQFF | TGTGCCAGCAGCGGACAGGGACTAGCAGATGAGCAGTTCTTC
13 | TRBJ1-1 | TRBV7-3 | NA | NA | CASSNREDTEAFF | TGTGCCAGCAGTAACAGGGAGGACACTGAAGCTTTCTTT
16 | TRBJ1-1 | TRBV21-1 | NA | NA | CASMTTGVDSSPGAFF | TGTGCCAGCATGACGACGGGGGTTGATTCATCCCCGGGAGCTTTCTTT
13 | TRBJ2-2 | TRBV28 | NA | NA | CASSRGGTGELFF | TGTGCCAGCAGTAGGGGCGGCACCGGGGAGCTGTTTTTT
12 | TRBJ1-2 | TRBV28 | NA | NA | CASSSLGLGYTF | TGTGCCAGCAGTTCACTGGGATTAGGCTACACCTTC
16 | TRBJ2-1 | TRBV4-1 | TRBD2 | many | CASSPLAGSSYNEQFF | TGCGCCAGCAGCCCCCTAGCGGGGAGCTCCTACAATGAGCAGTTCTTC
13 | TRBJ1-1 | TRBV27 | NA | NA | CASSSRWGTEAFF | TGTGCCAGCAGTTCCCGGTGGGGGACTGAAGCTTTCTTT
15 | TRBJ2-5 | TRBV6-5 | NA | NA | CASSADYGNRETQYF | TGTGCCAGCAGTGCGGACTATGGGAATCGAGAGACCCAGTACTTC
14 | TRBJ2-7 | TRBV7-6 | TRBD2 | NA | CASSSRTSGREQYF | TGTGCCAGCAGCTCGAGGACTAGCGGGCGCGAGCAGTACTTC